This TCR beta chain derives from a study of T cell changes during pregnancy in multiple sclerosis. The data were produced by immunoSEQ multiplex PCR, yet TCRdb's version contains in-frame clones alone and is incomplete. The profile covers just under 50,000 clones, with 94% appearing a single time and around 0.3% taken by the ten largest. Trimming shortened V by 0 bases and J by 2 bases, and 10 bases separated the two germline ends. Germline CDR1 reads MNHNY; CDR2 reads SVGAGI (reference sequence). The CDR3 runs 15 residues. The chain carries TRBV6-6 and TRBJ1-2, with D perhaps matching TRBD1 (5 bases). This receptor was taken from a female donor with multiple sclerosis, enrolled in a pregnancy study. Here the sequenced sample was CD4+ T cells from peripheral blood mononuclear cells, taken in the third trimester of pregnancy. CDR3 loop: CASSYSKQANYGYTF. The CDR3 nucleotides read TGTGCCAGCAGTTACTCGAAACAGGCCAACTATGGCTACACCTTC.